This record looks at one T cell receptor beta chain sequence and its context. This entry comes from a study of blood T cell repertoires in COVID-19. About the study: The samples span acute and convalescent COVID-19 from the United States, Italy and Spain. From T cells, B-cell-depleted T cells, or PBMCs came the material, which was cDNA or gDNA.

Methods used by the authors: Reference gene primer amplification gave estimated nucleated cell counts. Measured with immunoSEQ multiplex PCR; TCRdb has only the in-frame clones, and not every one. That table gives V, J and clone size, and the DNA gave D and trimming. The table records more than 25,000 clones, roughly nine tenths of them present only once. Trimming took off 0 bases at V and 2 bases at J, with 13 bases between the two ends. The germline V gene has CDR1 LGHNA and CDR2 YSLEER. The CDR3 sequence is 16 residues long. Specimen: peripheral blood. The chain joins TRBV4-3 to TRBJ2-5; D possibly corresponds to TRBD2 (6 bases). The source of this sequence is a woman in her thirties or forties with active or convalescent COVID-19. The CDR3 loop is CASSQDGGSIQETQYF. The CDR3, as DNA: TGCGCCAGCAGCCAAGATGGAGGGTCAATACAAGAGACCCAGTACTTC.